Given below is one T cell receptor (beta chain) in context. Germline V lookup: CDR1 LGHNA, CDR2 YNFKEQ. V lost 8 bases and J lost 4; bases outside the gene matches: 7. The CDR3 sequence is 13 residues long. These data belong to a study of blood T cell repertoires in COVID-19. Study-level background: Researchers got acute and convalescent COVID-19 samples from the United States, Italy and Spain. The analysed material was cDNA or gDNA that came from T cells, B-cell-depleted T cells, or PBMCs.

Per the original data handling: From reference gene primer amplification, estimates of nucleated cell counts were derived. Sequencing was performed with immunoSEQ multiplex PCR; in TCRdb, only in-frame clones are kept and a portion is missing. V and J calls plus clone size are reproduced from that table; the DNA served to infer D and trimming. The data hold around 200,000 clones, with roughly 90% observed a single time. The chain has TRBV4-2 and TRBJ2-7, with 8 bases fitting TRBD2. Sequenced material: peripheral blood. This TCR was recovered from a middle-aged man with active or convalescent COVID-19. CDR3 bases: TGTGCCAGCGGCTCGGGGGGGCCATACGAGCAGTACTTC. It encodes CASGSGGPYEQYF.